Below, 26 T cell receptor beta chains from the same sample are listed, as sequenced in a study of chemoradiotherapy in HPV16-positive cancers. Using immunoSEQ multiplex PCR, the repertoire was profiled, and TCRdb retains in-frame clones only, with some absent. The sample has some 980 clones, 70% to 90% seen once; the top ten hold approximately 9.1%. Here the sequenced sample was tumor tissue, taken from a patient who underwent chemoradiotherapy. The receptors derive from a human donor with HPV-associated anogenital cancer.

This clone was seen only a few times. V and J are TRBV5-5 and TRBJ2-7; no definite D call. This CDR3 spans 13 amino acids. The V and J ends lost 2 bases and 3 bases respectively, with 9 bases between them. Germline CDR1 SGHKS, CDR2 YYEKEE (reference sequence). CDR3 region: CASSLNGYYEQYF. In DNA form, the CDR3 reads TGTGCCAGCAGCTTAAACGGTTACTACGAGCAGTACTTC.

The chain's CDR3 is CASSYVFTAGGEQFF. The CDR3 DNA reads TGTGCCAGCAGTTACGTGTTCACCGCGGGAGGTGAGCAGTTCTTC. The chain has TRBV6-5 and TRBJ2-1; the match to TRBD2 covers 8 bases. J lost 9 bases, V lost 2 bases, and 9 bases had no gene match. CDR1 and CDR2 (germline): MNHEY, SVGAGI. The CDR3 spans 15 residues.

The chain carries TRBV4-3 and TRBJ2-1; a weak D match, TRBD2 (6 bases). Germline V lookup: CDR1 LGHNA, CDR2 YSLEER. There are 13 residues in the CDR3. V dropped 0 bases and J dropped 9 bases, with 9 bases sitting between them. The CDR3 nucleotides are TGCGCCAGCAGCCAAGAAGGAGCGGGTGAGCAGTTCTTC. Translated: CASSQEGAGEQFF.

The chain recombines TRBV28 with TRBJ1-5, with unresolved D. The CDR3 has 13 residues. CDR1 and CDR2 from the germline V gene are MDHEN and SYDVKM. The ends were cut back, 2 bases at V and 0 bases at J, with 2 bases in the middle. The CDR3 loop reads CASSLVSNQPQHF. As DNA, the CDR3 is TGTGCCAGCAGTTTAGTTAGCAATCAGCCCCAGCATTTT.

This clone was found a few times. The CDR3 is CASSELRAFLSGNTIYF. The CDR3, as DNA: TGTGCCAGCAGCGAATTACGCGCGTTCCTCTCTGGAAACACCATATATTTT. The chain has TRBV7-9 and TRBJ1-3; D ambiguous. Germline lookup yields CDR1 SEHNR and CDR2 FQNEAQ (reference sequence). The CDR3 covers 17 residues. V lost 5 bases to trimming and J lost 0 bases, with 17 bases between them.

V and J are TRBV19 and TRBJ1-1, with TRBD1 matching over 8 bases. V was clipped by 5 bases and J by 1 base; unmatched bases: 9. This CDR3 is 16 amino acids long. CDR1 and CDR2 from the germline V gene are LNHDA and SQIVND (reference sequence). CDR3: CASSDRGRGPNTEAFF. The DNA for the CDR3 is TGTGCCAGTAGTGACAGGGGCCGCGGGCCGAACACTGAAGCTTTCTTT. Supplemented by reference TRBV19 and TRBJ1-1, the full variable domain reads DGGITQSPKYLFRKEGQNVTLSCEQNLNHDAMYWYRQDPGQGLRLIYYSQIVNDFQKGDIAEGYSVSREKKESFPLTVTSAQKNPTAFYLCASSDRGRGPNTEAFFGQGTRLTVV.

The rearrangement links TRBV7-2 to TRBJ2-5; TRBD2 agrees at 8 bases. Losses at the gene ends were 2 bases for V and 2 bases for J; bases not matched to a gene: 7. The CDR3 loop spans 16 amino acids. Germline V CDR1 and CDR2: SGHTA, FQGNSA. CDR3 in amino acids: CASSLSIGGGQETQYF. The CDR3 DNA sequence: TGTGCCAGCAGCTTATCTATCGGCGGGGGGCAAGAGACCCAGTACTTC.

The genes are TRBV7-2 and TRBJ1-2; tentatively, D is TRBD1 (6 bases). The germline V gene encodes CDR1 SGHTA and CDR2 FQGNSA. V was shortened by 8 bases and J by 8 bases, with 15 bases between the two germline ends. The CDR3 extends over 12 amino acids. Written as DNA, the CDR3 is TGTGCCAGCGGCAACAGGGTGAGAGGCTACACCTTC. As protein: CASGNRVRGYTF. Filled out from reference TRBV7-2 and TRBJ1-2, the complete variable domain reads GAGVSQSPSNKVTEKGKDVELRCDPISGHTALYWYRQSLGQGLEFLIYFQGNSAPDKSGLPSDRFSAERTGGSVSTLTIQRTQQEDSAVYLCASGNRVRGYTFGSGTRLTVV.

This chain connects TRBV30 to TRBJ2-5; TRBD1 might be the D (6 bases). Per the germline V gene, CDR1 is GTSNPN and CDR2 is SVGIG (reference sequence). The CDR3 is 15 residues long. The germline V and J ends were trimmed by 5 bases and 5 bases, with 21 bases remaining between them. The CDR3 here is CAWDHSGQPGETQYF. CDR3 DNA: TGTGCCTGGGACCACTCAGGACAGCCGGGGGAGACCCAGTACTTC.

J is TRBJ1-1 and V is TRBV30, with D unresolved. With 6 bases removed from V and 4 bases from J, the gap between germline ends came to 15 bases. The CDR3 consists of 13 residues. Germline CDR1 reads GTSNPN; CDR2 reads SVGIG (reference sequence). The CDR3 protein is CACYPGPSTEAFF. As DNA, the CDR3 is TGTGCCTGCTATCCCGGGCCGAGCACTGAAGCTTTCTTT. The full variable domain, its missing parts supplied by reference TRBV30 and TRBJ1-1, is SQTIHQWPATLVQPVGSPLSLECTVEGTSNPNLYWYRQAAGRGLQLLFYSVGIGQISSEVPQNLSASRPQDRQFILSSKKLLLSDSGFYLCACYPGPSTEAFFGQGTRLTVV.

This sequence joins TRBV30 and TRBJ1-6; D is possibly TRBD1 (5 bases). Germline CDR1 and CDR2: GTSNPN and SVGIG (reference sequence). Trimming stripped 1 base from V and 10 bases from J, with 14 bases between. This CDR3 has 14 residues. CDR3 bases: TGTGCCTGGAGTGCGAACTCAGGGATGTCACCCCTCCACTTT. Amino acid sequence: CAWSANSGMSPLHF.

The chain carries TRBV15 and TRBJ1-2; D call uncertain. V lost 0 bases and J lost 4, with 12 bases in between. Germline CDR1 reads LNHNV; CDR2 reads YYDKDF (reference sequence). CDR3 length: 15 amino acids. CDR3 in amino acids: CATSRDRGLSYGYTF. CDR3 nucleotides: TGTGCCACCAGCAGAGATCGAGGGTTGAGCTATGGCTACACCTTC.

This clone has a single count. This chain connects TRBV6-4 to TRBJ2-3; 8 bases match TRBD2. CDR3 size: 16 residues. Germline V lookup: CDR1 MRHNA, CDR2 SNTAGT. V shed 2 bases and J 3 bases; nucleotides not matched to a gene: 7. The CDR3 DNA is TGTGCCAGCAGTGACGAGGCGGGAGGACGTACAGATACGCAGTATTTT. It yields the protein CASSDEAGGRTDTQYF.

In its sample, this clone was seen a few times. The gene calls are TRBV30 and TRBJ2-3; 12 nucleotides match TRBD2. In germline, CDR1 is GTSNPN, CDR2 SVGIG (reference sequence). The CDR3 runs to 15 residues. Germline trimming cut 4 bases from V and 4 bases from J; bases unmatched to any gene: 6. CDR3 sequence: CAWILAGGPADTQYF. The CDR3 DNA is TGTGCCTGGATTCTAGCGGGAGGGCCGGCAGATACGCAGTATTTT.

This clone was detected once. The chain links TRBV10-2 to TRBJ2-7; D unclear. V lost 8 bases and J 1 base, leaving 9 bases between the germline ends. This CDR3 contains 12 residues. Germline CDR1 and CDR2: WSHSY and SAAADI. The CDR3 loop is CASSPISYEQYF. CDR3 nucleotides: TGCGCCAGCTCACCTATATCCTACGAGCAGTACTTC.

As DNA, the CDR3 is TGTGCCAGCAGCTTGACTAGCGGGAGGGGAACCACCGGGGAGCTGTTTTTT. It translates to CASSLTSGRGTTGELFF. The genes are TRBV11-2 and TRBJ2-2; 14 positions agree with TRBD2. V shed 3 bases, J shed 4 bases, and the junction held 4 bases outside the gene matches. Germline assignment: CDR1 SGHAT and CDR2 FQNNGV. The CDR3 has 17 amino acids.

The chain couples TRBV9 to TRBJ2-5, with TRBD2 as a possible D gene (6 bases). The CDR3 runs to 14 residues. The germline CDR1 and CDR2 sequences are SGDLS and YYNGEE. Trimming took 2 bases from V and 5 from J, leaving 13 bases between them. The CDR3 protein is CASSVSGGLETQYF. CDR3 DNA sequence: TGTGCCAGCAGCGTGAGTGGGGGACTTGAGACCCAGTACTTC.

The chain uses TRBV5-5 and TRBJ2-1; the D is unclear. The CDR3 loop spans 14 amino acids. Trimming removed 0 bases at V and 5 bases at J, with 9 bases between. Germline V gives CDR1 SGHKS, CDR2 YYEKEE (reference sequence). CDR3 loop: CASSLDHWNNEQFF. The CDR3 DNA is TGTGCCAGCAGCTTGGATCACTGGAACAATGAGCAGTTCTTC.

CDR3: CASSINRAFSGNTIYF. Here the CDR3 DNA reads TGTGCCAGCTCGATAAACCGGGCCTTCTCTGGAAACACCATATATTTT. The rearrangement links TRBV5-4 to TRBJ1-3; D unclear. The CDR3 sequence is 16 residues long. V dropped 7 bases and J dropped 0 bases, with 17 bases sitting between them. Germline lookup yields CDR1 SGHNT and CDR2 YYREEE (reference sequence). The full variable domain, its missing parts supplied by reference TRBV5-4 and TRBJ1-3, is ETGVTQSPTHLIKTRGQQVTLRCSSQSGHNTVSWYQQALGQGPQFIFQYYREEENGRGNFPPRFSGLQFPNYSSELNVNALELDDSALYLCASSINRAFSGNTIYFGEGSWLTVV.

The CDR3, as DNA: TGTGCCAGCAGTTACGACAGTAACTATGGCTACACCTTC. Protein: CASSYDSNYGYTF. The V gene is TRBV6-5, the J gene TRBJ1-2, with TRBD1 as a possible D gene (5 bases). Trimming left V 2 bases short and J 1 base short, with 5 bases between. The CDR3 is made up of 13 amino acids. CDR1 MNHEY and CDR2 SVGAGI come from the germline V gene.

J is TRBJ1-3 and V is TRBV4-1; 10 bases match TRBD1. Germline loops: CDR1 MGHRA, CDR2 YSYEKL. The CDR3 extends over 17 amino acids. V trimming: 0 bases; J trimming: 4 bases; junction bases outside the gene matches: 6. CDR3 residues: CASSQDRQGASGNTIYF. The DNA of the CDR3 is TGCGCCAGCAGCCAAGACCGACAGGGGGCATCGGGAAACACCATATATTTT.

This sequence joins TRBV19 and TRBJ2-5; TRBD2 is a possible D gene (5 bases). Trimming stripped 9 bases from V and 5 bases from J, with 19 bases between. The CDR3 loop spans 14 amino acids. Germline V CDR1 and CDR2: LNHDA, SQIVND (reference sequence). The CDR3 reads CASSGTIRGETQYF. The CDR3 nucleotides are TGTGCCAGCTCAGGAACCATACGGGGTGAGACCCAGTACTTC.

This clone was detected only once. The V gene is TRBV6-1, the J gene TRBJ1-2; 9 bases are shared with TRBD1. The CDR3 is 16 amino acids. J gave up 2 bases and V 0 bases, and 4 bases lay outside the gene matches. Germline V lookup: CDR1 MNHNS, CDR2 SASEGT. The CDR3 reads CASSEAVGTGNYGYTF. Written as DNA, the CDR3 is TGTGCCAGCAGTGAAGCTGTCGGGACAGGGAACTATGGCTACACCTTC.

The V and J genes are TRBV19 and TRBJ2-7; 7 nucleotides line up with TRBD1. Germline V lookup: CDR1 LNHDA, CDR2 SQIVND (reference sequence). The CDR3 sequence is 15 residues long. V lost 6 bases and J lost 0; bases outside the gene matches: 8. The CDR3 spells CASRKTRDSSYEQYF. In DNA form, the CDR3 reads TGTGCCAGTAGGAAAACCCGGGACAGCTCCTACGAGCAGTACTTC.

The J gene is TRBJ1-1, the V gene TRBV2, with 8 bases that match TRBD1. V trimming: 6 bases; J trimming: 2 bases; junction bases outside the gene matches: 5. The length of the CDR3 is 14 residues. Per germline, CDR1 SNHLY and CDR2 FYNNEI. CDR3 sequence reads: CASSGDRLNTEAFF. For the CDR3, the DNA is TGTGCCAGCAGCGGGGACAGGCTCAACACTGAAGCTTTCTTT.

The CDR3 DNA reads TGCAGCGCAGGACAGGGAAAAGAGACCCAGTACTTC. This encodes CSAGQGKETQYF. V usage is TRBV29-1 and J usage is TRBJ2-5, with 8 bases fitting TRBD1. The CDR3 contains 12 residues. J gave up 3 bases and V 7 bases, and 4 bases lay outside the gene matches. The germline gives CDR1 SQVTM, CDR2 ANQGSEA.